This T cell receptor (beta chain) stems from a study of patients and donors after allogeneic stem cell transplantation. TCRdb redid the calling of the RT-PCR reads with MiXCR, one entry per CDR3 protein. The sample yields about 410,000 distinct CDR3 sequences, 16% seen once. As for this clonotype: One end of the junction is discordant with germline, which a read error may explain.

The germline V gene has CDR1 DFQATT and CDR2 SNEGSKA (reference sequence). The CDR3 has 13 amino acids. Material for sequencing was blood, either unsorted or a sorted T cell fraction (not recorded which). This sequence joins TRBV20-1 and TRBJ2-7; D is perhaps TRBD2 (6 bases). The clonotype originates from a human donor who was either an allogeneic HSCT recipient or a stem cell or donor lymphocyte infusion donor (not recorded which). It is not recorded whose cells these are; they may come from a transplant donor. CDR3 loop: CSARYSGTYEEYF. The CDR3 DNA reads as TGCAGTGCTAGATATAGCGGTACCTACGAGGAGTACTTC.